A selection of T cell receptor beta chains follows, all from one sample in a study of response to subunit inactivated influenza vaccine. TCRdb processed the RT-PCR reads anew with MiXCR; each CDR3 protein has one entry. The table shows about 700,000 distinct CDR3 sequences, with approximately 14% occurring only once. The sample in question was PBMCs from blood, obtained 11 to 12 days after vaccination. The receptors were gathered from a man aged 50-60 years who received an inactivated influenza vaccine. Both conserved end residues are part of each CDR3.

v_call,cdr3_aa
TRBV7-2,CASSFRVAGDNEQFF
TRBV6-7,CASRGPIAEINENEQFF
TRBV4-1,CASSQEATTPREQYF
TRBV5-6,CASSVGQLQETQYF
TRBV2,CASGWEGTDTQYF
TRBV2,CATEWGPEQYF
TRBV7-3,CASSLMSGMNTGELFF
TRBV7-2,CASSLVQNNSPLHF
TRBV4-3,CASSQEPSGGKYF
TRBV5-6,CASNGNAGLNTEAFF
TRBV19,CASSIRSGSYNEQFF
TRBV28,CASRPLDRTFFTF
TRBV4-2,CASSALAGASGTGELFF
TRBV24-1,CATSDAYEQYF
TRBV27,CTSSPGGTEAFF
TRBV14,CASSPNRVNGYTF
TRBV20-1,CSARALGFSTDTQYF
TRBV6-2/TRBV6-3,CASSYALAGGTYEQYF
TRBV20-1,CSVPGQGGNEQFF
TRBV24-1,CATSAWPGQSDTQYF
TRBV29-1,CSVVGRGYDEQFF
TRBV12-3/TRBV12-4,CASSLSSQHYEQYF
TRBV5-6,CASSLSGALWPQHF
TRBV5-1,CASSLEPRNTEAFF
TRBV27,CASSWGQPYEQYF
TRBV19,CASSFWGEGYNEQFF
TRBV29-1,CSVQGLLTSYEQYF
TRBV25-1,CASSEGGGPGTQYF
TRBV20-1,CSARLQGFSYEQYF